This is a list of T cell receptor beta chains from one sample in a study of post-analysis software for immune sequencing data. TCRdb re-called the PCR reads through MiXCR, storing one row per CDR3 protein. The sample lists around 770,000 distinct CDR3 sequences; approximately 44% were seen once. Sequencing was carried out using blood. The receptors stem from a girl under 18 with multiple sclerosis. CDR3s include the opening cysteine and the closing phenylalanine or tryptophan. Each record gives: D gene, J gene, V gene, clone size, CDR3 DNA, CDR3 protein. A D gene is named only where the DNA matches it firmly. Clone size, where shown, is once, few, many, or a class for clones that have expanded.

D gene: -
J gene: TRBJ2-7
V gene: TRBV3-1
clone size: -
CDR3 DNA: TGTGCCAGCAGCCAGGGCTCCGGGGGCTACGAGCAGTACTTC
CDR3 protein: CASSQGSGGYEQYF

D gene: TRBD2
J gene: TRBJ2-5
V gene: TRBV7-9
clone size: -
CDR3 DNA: TGTGCCAGCAGTTCCATTTCTGGGACTAGCGGACGAAACCAAGAGACCCAGTACTTC
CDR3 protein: CASSSISGTSGRNQETQYF

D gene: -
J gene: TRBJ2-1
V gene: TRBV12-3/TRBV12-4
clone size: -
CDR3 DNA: TGTGCCAGCAGTTTCCTTGCAGGGAATGGGAATGAGCAGTTCTTC
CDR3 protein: CASSFLAGNGNEQFF

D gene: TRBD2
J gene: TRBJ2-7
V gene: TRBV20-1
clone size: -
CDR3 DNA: TGCAGTGCTTCGGGACTAGCGCCTTCCTACGAGCAGTACTTC
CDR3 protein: CSASGLAPSYEQYF

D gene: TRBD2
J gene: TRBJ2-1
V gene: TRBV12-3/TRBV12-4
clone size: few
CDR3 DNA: TGTGCCAGCAGTTCCCCCGGGACTAGTATCAATGAGCAGTTCTTC
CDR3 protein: CASSSPGTSINEQFF

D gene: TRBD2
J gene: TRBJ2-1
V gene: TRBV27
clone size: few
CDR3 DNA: TGTGCCAGCAGTCGGAAACTAGCGGGAGCCATCAATGAGCAGTTCTTC
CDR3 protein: CASSRKLAGAINEQFF

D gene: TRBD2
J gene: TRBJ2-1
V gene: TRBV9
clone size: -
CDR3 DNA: TGTGCCAGCAGCGTAGGTCTAGCGGGTCCCCACAATGAGCAGTTCTTC
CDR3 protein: CASSVGLAGPHNEQFF

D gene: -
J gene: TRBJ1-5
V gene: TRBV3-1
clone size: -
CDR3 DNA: TGTGCCAGCAGCCAAGCTAGGGAAGGGGGTCAGCCCCAGCATTTT
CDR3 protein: CASSQAREGGQPQHF

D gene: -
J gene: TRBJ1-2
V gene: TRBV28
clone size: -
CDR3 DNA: TGTGCCAGCAGTTTAACATCAGAATATGGCTACACCTTC
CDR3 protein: CASSLTSEYGYTF

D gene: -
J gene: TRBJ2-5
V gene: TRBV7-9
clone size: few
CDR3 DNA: TGTGCCAGCAGCCTCTGGGACTCGCCGGAGACCCAGTACTTC
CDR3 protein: CASSLWDSPETQYF

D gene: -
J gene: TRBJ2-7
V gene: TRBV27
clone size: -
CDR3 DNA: TGTGCCAGCAGTTTTATCGCTTCCCCCCCCGGGTCGGCCTACGAGCAGTACTTC
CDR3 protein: CASSFIASPPGSAYEQYF

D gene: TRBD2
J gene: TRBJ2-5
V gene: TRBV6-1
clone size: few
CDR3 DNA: TGTGCCAGCAGCTCGGCGGGACTAGCGGTTAGGGAGCAGTACTTC
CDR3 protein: CASSSAGLAVREQYF

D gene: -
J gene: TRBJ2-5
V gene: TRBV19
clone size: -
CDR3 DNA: TGTGCCTCCAGGAGCGGAGGAAGGGGCCAAGAGACCCAGTACTTC
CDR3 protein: CASRSGGRGQETQYF

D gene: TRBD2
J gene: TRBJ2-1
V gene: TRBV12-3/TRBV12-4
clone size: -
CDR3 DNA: TGTGCCAGCAGCCCTAGCGGGGGGGTGGATGAGCAGTTCTTC
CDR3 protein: CASSPSGGVDEQFF

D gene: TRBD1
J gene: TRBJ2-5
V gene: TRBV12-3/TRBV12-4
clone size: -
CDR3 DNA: TGTGCCAGCAGGCCAGGGGGCGCTAGGGGAGAGACCCAGTACTTC
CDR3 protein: CASRPGGARGETQYF

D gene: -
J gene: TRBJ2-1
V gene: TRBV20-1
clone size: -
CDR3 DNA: TGCAGTGCTAGAGATGAGCTTGGTGATGAGCAGTTCTTC
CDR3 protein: CSARDELGDEQFF

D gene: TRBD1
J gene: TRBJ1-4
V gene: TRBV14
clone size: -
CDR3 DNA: TGTGCCAGCAGCCAAAAGGGACAGGGGGGAAAACTGTTTTTT
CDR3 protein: CASSQKGQGGKLFF

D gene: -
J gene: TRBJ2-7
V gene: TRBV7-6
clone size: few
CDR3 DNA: TGTGCCAGCAGCCCCCCCGGGAGCGAGCAGTACTTC
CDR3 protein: CASSPPGSEQYF

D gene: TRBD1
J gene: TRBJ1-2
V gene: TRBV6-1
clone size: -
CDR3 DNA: TGTGCCAGCAGGCCCACAGGGGGCTATGGCTACACCTTC
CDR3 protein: CASRPTGGYGYTF

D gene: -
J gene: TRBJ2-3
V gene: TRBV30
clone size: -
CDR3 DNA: TGTGCCTGGAGGAAGAGCACAGATACGCAGTATTTT
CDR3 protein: CAWRKSTDTQYF

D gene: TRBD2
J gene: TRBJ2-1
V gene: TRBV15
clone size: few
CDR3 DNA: TGTGCCACCAGCAGAGTTGGAGTCCTAGCGGGAGGGAATGAGCAGTTCTTC
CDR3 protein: CATSRVGVLAGGNEQFF

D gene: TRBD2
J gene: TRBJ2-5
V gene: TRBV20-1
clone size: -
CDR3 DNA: TGCAGTGCTCTTATGGGGGGGGAGACCCAGTACTTC
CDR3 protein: CSALMGGETQYF

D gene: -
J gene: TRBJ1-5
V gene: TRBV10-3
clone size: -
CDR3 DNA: TGTGCCATCAGACCGGGCCCCGGGGAGCCCCAGCATTTT
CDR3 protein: CAIRPGPGEPQHF

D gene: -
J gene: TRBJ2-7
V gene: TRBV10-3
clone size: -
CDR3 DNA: TGTGCCATCAGTGAGCGCGAGGACCTGGGCGAGCGGTACTTC
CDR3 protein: CAISEREDLGERYF

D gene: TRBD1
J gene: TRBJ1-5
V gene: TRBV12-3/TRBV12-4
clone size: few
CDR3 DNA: TGTGCCAGCAGGGGGGACAGGCACAATCAGCCCCAGCATTTT
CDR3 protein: CASRGDRHNQPQHF

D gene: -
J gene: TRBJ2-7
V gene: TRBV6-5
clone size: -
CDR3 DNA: TGTGCCAGCAGAGCTATTCAGGGAGTCCACGAGCAGTACTTC
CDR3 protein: CASRAIQGVHEQYF

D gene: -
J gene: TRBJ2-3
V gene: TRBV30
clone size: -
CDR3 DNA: TGTGCCTGGAGTGTACACGTGTCGGATACGCAGTATTTT
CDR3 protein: CAWSVHVSDTQYF

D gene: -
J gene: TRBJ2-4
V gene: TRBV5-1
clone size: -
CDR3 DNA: TGCGCCAGCAGCTTCCGGGGGGCCAAAAACATTCAGTACTTC
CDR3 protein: CASSFRGAKNIQYF

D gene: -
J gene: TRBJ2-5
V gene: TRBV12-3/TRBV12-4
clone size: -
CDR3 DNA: TGTGCCAGCAGTGTGGCCCATCGCTTTATAGACACGGAGACCCAGTACTTC
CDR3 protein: CASSVAHRFIDTETQYF

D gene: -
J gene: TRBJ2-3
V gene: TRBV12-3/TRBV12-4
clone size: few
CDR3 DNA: TGTGCCAGCGGGGGGGGCGGGACGCAGTATTTT
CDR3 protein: CASGGGGTQYF

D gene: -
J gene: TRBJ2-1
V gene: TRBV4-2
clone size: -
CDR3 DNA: TGTGCCAGCAGCCAAGAAGACAGTTACAATGAGCAGTTCTTC
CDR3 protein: CASSQEDSYNEQFF

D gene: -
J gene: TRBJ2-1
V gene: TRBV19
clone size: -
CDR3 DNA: TGTGCCAGTAGTACTTACACGGGATTCTCCTACAATGAGCAGTTCTTC
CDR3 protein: CASSTYTGFSYNEQFF